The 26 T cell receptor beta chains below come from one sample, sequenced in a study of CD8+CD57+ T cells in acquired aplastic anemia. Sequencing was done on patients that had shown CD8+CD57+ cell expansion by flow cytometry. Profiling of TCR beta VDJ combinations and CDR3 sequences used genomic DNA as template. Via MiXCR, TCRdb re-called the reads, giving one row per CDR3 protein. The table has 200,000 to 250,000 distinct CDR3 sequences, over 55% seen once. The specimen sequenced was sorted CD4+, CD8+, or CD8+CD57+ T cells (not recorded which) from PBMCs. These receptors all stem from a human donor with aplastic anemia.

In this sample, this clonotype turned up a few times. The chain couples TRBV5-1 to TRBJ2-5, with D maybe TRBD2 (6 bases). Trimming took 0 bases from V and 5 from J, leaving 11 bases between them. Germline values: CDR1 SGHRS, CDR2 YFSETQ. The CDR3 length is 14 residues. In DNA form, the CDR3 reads TGCGCCAGCAGCTTGGTCGGAGGGGACGAGACCCAGTACTTC. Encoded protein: CASSLVGGDETQYF. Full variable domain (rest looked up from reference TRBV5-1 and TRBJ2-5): KAGVTQTPRYLIKTRGQQVTLSCSPISGHRSVSWYQQTPGQGLQFLFEYFSETQRNKGNFPGRFSGRQFSNSRSEMNVSTLELGDSALYLCASSLVGGDETQYFGPGTRLLVL.

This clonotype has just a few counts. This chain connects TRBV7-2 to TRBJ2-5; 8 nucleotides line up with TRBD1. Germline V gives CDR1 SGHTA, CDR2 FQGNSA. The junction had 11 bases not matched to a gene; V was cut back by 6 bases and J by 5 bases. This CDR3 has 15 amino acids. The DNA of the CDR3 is TGTGCCAGCAGTGAACAGGGGGGAGAGGGGGAGACCCAGTACTTC. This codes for CASSEQGGEGETQYF.

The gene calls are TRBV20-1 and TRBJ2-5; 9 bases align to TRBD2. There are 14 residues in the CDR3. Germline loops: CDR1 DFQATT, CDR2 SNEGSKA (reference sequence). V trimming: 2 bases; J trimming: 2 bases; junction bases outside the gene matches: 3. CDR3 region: CSARIGLAQETQYF. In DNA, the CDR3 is TGCAGTGCTAGAATTGGACTAGCGCAAGAGACCCAGTACTTC.

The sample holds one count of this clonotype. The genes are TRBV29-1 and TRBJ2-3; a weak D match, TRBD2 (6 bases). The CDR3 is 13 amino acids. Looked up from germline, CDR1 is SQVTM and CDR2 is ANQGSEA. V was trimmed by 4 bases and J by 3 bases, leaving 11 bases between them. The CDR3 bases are TGCAGCGTTGGGAGGGGCCAGACAGATACGCAGTATTTT. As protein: CSVGRGQTDTQYF.

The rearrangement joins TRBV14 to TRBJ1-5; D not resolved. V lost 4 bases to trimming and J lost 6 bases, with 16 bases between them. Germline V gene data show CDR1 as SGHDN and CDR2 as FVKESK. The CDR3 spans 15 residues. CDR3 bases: TGTGCCAGCAGCCCTGGGTCGGGGATCAGTCAGCCCCAGCATTTT. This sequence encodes CASSPGSGISQPQHF.

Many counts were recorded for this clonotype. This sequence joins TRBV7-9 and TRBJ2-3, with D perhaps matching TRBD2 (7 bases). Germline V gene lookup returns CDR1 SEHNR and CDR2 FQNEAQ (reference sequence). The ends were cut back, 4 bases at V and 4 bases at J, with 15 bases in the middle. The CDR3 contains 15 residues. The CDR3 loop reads CASSSAGGGADTQYF. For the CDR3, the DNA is TGTGCCAGCAGCTCAGCTGGAGGGGGGGCAGATACGCAGTATTTT.

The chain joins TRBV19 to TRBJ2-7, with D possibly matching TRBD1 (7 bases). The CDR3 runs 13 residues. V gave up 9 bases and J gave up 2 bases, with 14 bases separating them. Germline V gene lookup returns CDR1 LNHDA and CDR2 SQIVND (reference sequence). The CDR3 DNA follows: TGTGCCAGCAGGGGGGTGGGTACCTACGAGCAGTACTTC. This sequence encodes CASRGVGTYEQYF.

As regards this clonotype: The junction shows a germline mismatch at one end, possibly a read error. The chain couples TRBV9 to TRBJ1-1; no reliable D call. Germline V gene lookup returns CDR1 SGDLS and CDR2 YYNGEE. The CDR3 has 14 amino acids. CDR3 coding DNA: TGCGCCAGCAGCTTGCAGTCTCCGGCCACTGAAGCTTTCTTT. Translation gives CASSLQSPATEAFF.

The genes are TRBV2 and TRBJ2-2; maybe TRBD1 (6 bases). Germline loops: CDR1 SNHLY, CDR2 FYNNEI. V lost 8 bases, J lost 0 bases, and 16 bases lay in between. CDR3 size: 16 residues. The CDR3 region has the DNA TGTGCCAGCCTCGTACAGGGCCAGACGAACACCGGGGAGCTGTTTTTT. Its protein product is CASLVQGQTNTGELFF.

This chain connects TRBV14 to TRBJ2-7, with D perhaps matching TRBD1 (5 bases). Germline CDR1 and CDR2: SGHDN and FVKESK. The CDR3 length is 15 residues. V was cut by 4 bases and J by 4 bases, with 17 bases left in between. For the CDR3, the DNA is TGTGCCAGCAGCCCCGGCCCGTCGTCAGGGTACGAGCAGTACTTC. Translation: CASSPGPSSGYEQYF.

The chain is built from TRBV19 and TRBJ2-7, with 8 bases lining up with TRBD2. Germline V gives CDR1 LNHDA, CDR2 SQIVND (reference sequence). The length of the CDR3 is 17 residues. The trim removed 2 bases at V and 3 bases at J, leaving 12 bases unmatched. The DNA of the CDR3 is TGTGCCAGTAGTATACTAAACTTGGGACTAGTATTCTACGAGCAGTACTTC. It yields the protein CASSILNLGLVFYEQYF.

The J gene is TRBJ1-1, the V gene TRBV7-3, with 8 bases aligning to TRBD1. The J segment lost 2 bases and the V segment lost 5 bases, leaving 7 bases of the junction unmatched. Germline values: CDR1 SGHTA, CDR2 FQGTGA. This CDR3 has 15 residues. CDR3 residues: CASSGGQGANTEAFF. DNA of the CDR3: TGTGCCAGCAGCGGCGGACAGGGAGCTAACACTGAAGCTTTCTTT.

The DNA for the CDR3 is TGCAGTGCTAGGGTCGGGCCTCGATATGGCTACACCTTC. Its protein is CSARVGPRYGYTF. The chain carries TRBV20-1 and TRBJ1-2; no reliable D call. V lost 3 bases to trimming and J lost 5 bases, with 13 bases between them. Germline V CDR1 and CDR2: DFQATT, SNEGSKA (reference sequence). The CDR3 sequence is 13 residues long.

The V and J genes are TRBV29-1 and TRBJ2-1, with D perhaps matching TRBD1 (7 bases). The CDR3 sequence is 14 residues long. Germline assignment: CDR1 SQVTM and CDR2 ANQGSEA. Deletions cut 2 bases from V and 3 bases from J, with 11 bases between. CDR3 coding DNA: TGCAGCGTTGAAAGCAGGGGGGTCTACAATGAGCAGTTCTTC. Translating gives CSVESRGVYNEQFF.

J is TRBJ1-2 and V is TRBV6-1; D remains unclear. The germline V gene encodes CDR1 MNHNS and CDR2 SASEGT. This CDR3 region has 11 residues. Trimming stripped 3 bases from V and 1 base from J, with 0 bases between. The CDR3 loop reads CASSDNYGYTF. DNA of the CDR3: TGTGCCAGCAGTGATAACTATGGCTACACCTTC.

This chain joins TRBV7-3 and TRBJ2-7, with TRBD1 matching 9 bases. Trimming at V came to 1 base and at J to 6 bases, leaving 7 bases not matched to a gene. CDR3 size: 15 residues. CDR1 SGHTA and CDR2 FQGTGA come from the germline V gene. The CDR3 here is CASSLIGTGNSEQYF. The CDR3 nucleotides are TGTGCCAGCAGCTTAATAGGGACAGGGAACAGCGAGCAGTACTTC.

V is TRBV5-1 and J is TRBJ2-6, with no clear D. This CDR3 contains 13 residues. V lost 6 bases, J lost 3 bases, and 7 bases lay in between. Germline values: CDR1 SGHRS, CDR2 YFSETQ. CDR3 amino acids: CASTEIGANVLTF. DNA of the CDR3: TGCGCCAGCACAGAGATTGGGGCCAACGTCCTGACTTTC. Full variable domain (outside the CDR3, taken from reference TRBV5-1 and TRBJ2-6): KAGVTQTPRYLIKTRGQQVTLSCSPISGHRSVSWYQQTPGQGLQFLFEYFSETQRNKGNFPGRFSGRQFSNSRSEMNVSTLELGDSALYLCASTEIGANVLTFGAGSRLTVL.

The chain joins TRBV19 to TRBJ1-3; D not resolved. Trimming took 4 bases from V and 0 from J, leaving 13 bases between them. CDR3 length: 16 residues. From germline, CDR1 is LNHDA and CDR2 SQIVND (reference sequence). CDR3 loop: CASSTQRLLSGNTIYF. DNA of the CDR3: TGTGCCAGTAGTACCCAGAGGTTACTCTCTGGAAACACCATATATTTT.

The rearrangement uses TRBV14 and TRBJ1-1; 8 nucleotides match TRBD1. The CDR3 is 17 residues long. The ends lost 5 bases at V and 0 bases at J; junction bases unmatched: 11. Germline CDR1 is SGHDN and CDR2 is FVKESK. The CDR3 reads CASSLAGGVRMNTEAFF. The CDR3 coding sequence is TGTGCCAGCAGCTTAGCAGGGGGCGTCCGCATGAACACTGAAGCTTTCTTT.

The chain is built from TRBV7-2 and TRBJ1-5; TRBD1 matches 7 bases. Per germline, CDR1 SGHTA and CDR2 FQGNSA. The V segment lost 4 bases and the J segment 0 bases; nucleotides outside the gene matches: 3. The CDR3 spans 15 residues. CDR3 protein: CASSWTGYSNQPQHF. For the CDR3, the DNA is TGTGCCAGCAGCTGGACAGGATATAGCAATCAGCCCCAGCATTTT.

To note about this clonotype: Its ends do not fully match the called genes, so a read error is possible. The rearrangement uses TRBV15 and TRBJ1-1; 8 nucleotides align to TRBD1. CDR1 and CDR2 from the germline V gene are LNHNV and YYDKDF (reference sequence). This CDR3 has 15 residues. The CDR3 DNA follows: TGTACCACCAGCAGACAACAGGGGGGAAACGCTGAAGCTTTCTTT. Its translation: CTTSRQQGGNAEAFF.

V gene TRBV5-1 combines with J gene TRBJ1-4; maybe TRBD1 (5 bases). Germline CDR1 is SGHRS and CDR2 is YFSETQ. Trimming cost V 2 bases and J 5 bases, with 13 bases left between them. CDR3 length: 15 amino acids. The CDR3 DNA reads TGCGCCAGCAGCTTCGACAGATCCACAAATGAAAAACTGTTTTTT. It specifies CASSFDRSTNEKLFF.

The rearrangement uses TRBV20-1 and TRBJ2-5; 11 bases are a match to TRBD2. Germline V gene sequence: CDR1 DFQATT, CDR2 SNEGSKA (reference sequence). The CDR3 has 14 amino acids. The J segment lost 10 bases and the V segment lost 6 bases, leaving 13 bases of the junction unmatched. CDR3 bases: TGCAGTGCCACCTTAGGAACTAGCGGGGGCCACCAGTACTTC. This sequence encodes CSATLGTSGGHQYF.

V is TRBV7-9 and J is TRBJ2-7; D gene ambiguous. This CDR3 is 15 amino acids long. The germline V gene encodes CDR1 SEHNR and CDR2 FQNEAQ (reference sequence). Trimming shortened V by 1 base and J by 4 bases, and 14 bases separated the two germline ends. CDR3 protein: CASSLGSGGIYEQYF. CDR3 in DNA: TGTGCCAGCAGCTTAGGATCTGGCGGAATTTACGAGCAGTACTTC.

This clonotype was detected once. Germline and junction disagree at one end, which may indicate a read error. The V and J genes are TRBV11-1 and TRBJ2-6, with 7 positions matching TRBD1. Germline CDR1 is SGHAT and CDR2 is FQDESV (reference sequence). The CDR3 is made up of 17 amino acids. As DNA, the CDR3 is TGTGCCTGCAGCCATGGGGACAGCTACTCTGGGGCCAACGTCCTGACTTTC. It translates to CACSHGDSYSGANVLTF.

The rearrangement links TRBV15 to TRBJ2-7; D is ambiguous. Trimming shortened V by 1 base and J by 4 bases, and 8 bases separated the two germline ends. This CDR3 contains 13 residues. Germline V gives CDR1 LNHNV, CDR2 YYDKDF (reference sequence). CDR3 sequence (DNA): TGTGCCACCAGCAGAGTTTACAGATACGAGCAGTACTTC. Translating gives CATSRVYRYEQYF. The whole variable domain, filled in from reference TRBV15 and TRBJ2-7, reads DAMVIQNPRYQVTQFGKPVTLSCSQTLNHNVMYWYQQKSSQAPKLLFHYYDKDFNNEADTPDNFQSRRPNTSFCFLDIRSPGLGDTAMYLCATSRVYRYEQYFGPGTRLTVT.